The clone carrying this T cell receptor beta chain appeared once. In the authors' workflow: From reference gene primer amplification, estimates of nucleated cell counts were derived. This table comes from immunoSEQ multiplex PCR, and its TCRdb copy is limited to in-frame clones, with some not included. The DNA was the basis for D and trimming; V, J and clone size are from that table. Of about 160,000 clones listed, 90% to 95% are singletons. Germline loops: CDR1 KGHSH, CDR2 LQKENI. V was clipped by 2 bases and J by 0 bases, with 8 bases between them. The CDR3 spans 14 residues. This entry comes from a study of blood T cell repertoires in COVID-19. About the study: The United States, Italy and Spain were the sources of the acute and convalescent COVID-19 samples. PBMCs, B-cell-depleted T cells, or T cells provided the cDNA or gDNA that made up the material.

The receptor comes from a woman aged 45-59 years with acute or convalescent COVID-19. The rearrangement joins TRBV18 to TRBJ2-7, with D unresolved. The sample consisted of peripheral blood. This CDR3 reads CASSPKKSSYEQYF. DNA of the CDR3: TGTGCCAGCTCACCAAAGAAGAGCTCCTACGAGCAGTACTTC.